This T cell receptor (beta chain) is from a study of blood T cell repertoires in COVID-19 (dated by TCRdb to 2018 to 2021). Regarding the study in general: Samples from collaborators originated in the United States, Italy and Spain and spanned both the acute and convalescent phases of COVID-19. Where HLA class I and class II types were available, the types were taken from metadata supplied by the sample provider, not from assay-based typing. Nearly every sample came with metadata listing a de-identified subject ID, COVID-19 status, age in years and sex. The repertoires were made available in a free public database intended to serve as a resource for research on the immune response to SARS-CoV-2. The dataset comprised deeply sampled blood TCRbeta repertoires from subjects exposed to, actively infected with, or recovered from COVID-19. The prospective study material was composed of cDNA or gDNA derived from T cells, B-cell-depleted T cells, or PBMCs. The samples were drawn from two sources: the first 160 participants of the ongoing ImmuneRACE study, and fewer than 1,500 subjects contributed by 6 global collaborators. Study-wide findings and limitations: Clinical and demographic metadata were provided uncurated, with the amount varying by source and participant.

Remarks on this clone: Its antigen is unknown. No base quality information exists; no much larger clone differs at one position.

Participants in the prospective study were aged about 18 to 100 years, lived in under 30 United States geographic areas, and enrolled through a virtual design. In the prospective study, participants were assigned to cohorts based on the clinical history participants reported in a screening survey and a study questionnaire. In the prospective study, mobile phlebotomists collected whole blood, serum and a nasopharyngeal or oropharyngeal swab from each participant. Additional blood draws and questionnaires over an approximately two-month period could optionally be provided by prospective study participants. Prospective study blood samples were shipped either frozen or at room temperature before DNA extraction. In the germline V gene, CDR1 corresponds to SGDLS and CDR2 to YYNGEE. The CDR3 contains 15 residues, cysteine and phenylalanine counted. Only CDR3 DNA is held: 45 bases, read in frame from base 1. V is reduced by 3 bases and J by 9 bases, leaving a spacing of 16 bases between them.

TCRbeta CDR3 regions were amplified from genomic DNA using the immunoSEQ Assay, a bias-controlled multiplex PCR. Concerning the study's data processing: Within the assay, amplification of reference gene primers was used to estimate how many nucleated cells each sample contained. Sequence reads were collapsed and filtered to measure the absolute abundance of every unique TCRbeta CDR3 rearrangement. Productive Simpson clonality was computed per sample as the square root of Simpson's diversity index over productive rearrangements. The clones in this table, taken by TCRdb from immuneACCESS, are in-frame only. Not every clone is retained; where verified, under half of the shortfall comes from an unresolved V gene, and the cause of the rest is unknown. The V and J calls and clone size are taken from that table; D and trimming were inferred from the DNA. Within this sample are approximately 220,000 clones, with roughly 89% of them counted one time only. Roughly 3.4% of the sample is taken by the ten largest.

The V gene is TRBV9 and the J gene is TRBJ1-6; the D gene is perhaps TRBD1, on 5 matching bases. The sequence was obtained from a woman aged 40 to 49 with acute COVID-19. Sequences were obtained from PBMCs or T cells enriched from blood (not recorded which). The CDR3 amino acid sequence is: CASSAGGGRSSPLHF. The base sequence is TGTGCCAGCAGCGCTGGGGGAGGGAGGAGTTCACCCCTCCACTTT.